This record covers a single T cell receptor beta chain. This record belongs to a study of blood T cell repertoires in COVID-19. This CDR3 has 14 amino acids. Germline CDR1 is SGHRS and CDR2 is YFSETQ. The trim removed 0 bases at V and 5 bases at J, leaving 3 bases unmatched. As handled by the study authors: For nucleated cells, counts were estimated from reference gene primer amplification. The protocol was immunoSEQ multiplex PCR, while the TCRdb copy is restricted to in-frame clones and leaves out a portion. V and J calls and clone size are given by that table; D and trimming were obtained from the DNA. This sample has about 300,000 clones, with 85% to 90% found just once. Membership in each cohort depended on participant-reported clinical history. A COVID-19 case had been met by exposed participants during the 2 weeks before study entry.

The receptor was isolated from a woman aged 45 to 65 who had been exposed to COVID-19. The chain joins TRBV5-1 to TRBJ1-2, with 8 bases fitting TRBD1. Sequencing input: PBMCs or T cells enriched from blood (not recorded which). The CDR3 sequence is CASSLDRGGYGYTF. Written as DNA, the CDR3 is TGCGCCAGCAGCTTGGACAGGGGGGGATATGGCTACACCTTC.